This entry features one T cell receptor beta chain sequence. The antigen remains undetermined. V shed 0 bases and J 2 bases; nucleotides not matched to a gene: 7. Germline assignment: CDR1 LGHNA and CDR2 YSLEER. CDR3 length: 16 residues. Terminally differentiated effector memory CD45RA+ cells were excluded by CCR7 positive selection of CD45RO-negative cells. These data come from a study of shared clonotypes between healthy human individuals. In the study overall: A couple of women and a few men aged 18 to 49 served as donors. The study used three CD4 naive, three CD4 memory, two CD8 naive and one CD8 memory plate per donor.

Generated by immunoSEQ multiplex PCR, the TCRdb table keeps only in-frame clones and is missing some. Of roughly 2,000,000 clones in the sample, around 96% are singletons; the top ten hold 0.9% to 1.5%. Whole-study results and caveats: Non-shared clonotypes showed lower generation probabilities than clonotypes common to all four donors. Of the naive CD4 clonotypes, about 5.4% were shared across a few donors.

The rearrangement links TRBV4-3 to TRBJ2-7; 7 positions agree with TRBD1. The TCR originated in a young man in good health. Input material: naive CD8+ T cells sorted from blood. DNA for the CDR3: TGCGCCAGCAGCCAAGAGTTCGACAGGGCGGCCTACGAGCAGTACTTC. Translated: CASSQEFDRAAYEQYF.